The rows below give T cell receptor beta chains drawn from one sample of a study of T cells expressing NK-cell markers. Reanalyzing the 5' RACE reads, TCRdb keeps one entry per CDR3 protein, without DNA. In all, the sample yields some 340,000 distinct CDR3 sequences. Sequenced: blood T cells: a sorted CD56 or NKG2C T cell subset, CD4+ or CD8+ T cells, or bulk PBMC T cells (not recorded which). All receptors come from a man aged 18-70 years in good health. The CDR3 runs from the conserved cysteine through the conserved F or W.

TRBV5-5	TRBJ2-2	CASSGTGTGATGELFF
TRBV28	TRBJ2-7	CASSLQSLAEYEQYF
TRBV9	TRBJ1-1	CASSFYDRVNTEAFF
TRBV5-1	TRBJ2-4	CASSPSPGGGKNIQYF
TRBV20-1	TRBJ2-3	CSAVAGGPPDTQYF
TRBV7-9	TRBJ2-7	CASGGGTGSYEQYF
TRBV10-3	TRBJ1-1	CAISESIFRDTEAFF
TRBV11-2	TRBJ2-5	CASSLALGGDGRSQETQYF
TRBV20-1	TRBJ2-4	CSARVSAEAKNIQYF
TRBV15	TRBJ2-3	CATSREAQGAATQYF
TRBV27	TRBJ2-1	CASSFRDWSNNEQFF
TRBV20-1	TRBJ2-5	CSASIAGGREETQYF
TRBV19	TRBJ2-1	CASSIRQGTYNEQFF
TRBV2	TRBJ1-3	CASSVLIGTTGNTIYF
TRBV6-1	TRBJ2-1	CASRNSGGALEQFF
TRBV7-2	TRBJ1-5	CASSLRTGENQPQHF